This passage covers 3 T cell receptor beta chains from one sample sequenced in a study of T cell repertoires in cytomegalovirus infection. TCRdb reprocessed the reads with MiXCR, giving one entry per CDR3 protein. The sample shows more than 350,000 distinct CDR3 sequences, approximately 33% of them seen only once. The sample comprised PBMCs. The receptors here all came from a human donor in good health (CMV status not recorded). Some clones in this sample may be carry-over from other donors' samples.

The J gene is TRBJ2-3, the V gene TRBV7-6; D remains unclear. The CDR3 covers 15 residues. The V end was cut by 1 base, the J end by 0 bases, with 8 bases between. Germline V CDR1 and CDR2: SGHVS, FNYEAQ. The CDR3 loop reads CASSLEFASTDTQYF. In DNA, the CDR3 is TGTGCCAGCAGCTTAGAATTCGCGAGCACAGATACGCAGTATTTT.

The genes are TRBV12-5 and TRBJ1-1; unclear D gene. The V gene's germline CDR1 is LGHNT and CDR2 FRNRAP. V lost 8 bases and J lost 0, with 7 bases in between. The CDR3 contains 12 residues. The CDR3 DNA reads as TGTGCTAGTCAAGGTGTGAACACTGAAGCTTTCTTT. Amino acid sequence: CASQGVNTEAFF.

This clonotype showed up just a few times. The chain links TRBV29-1 to TRBJ2-5; TRBD1 might be the D (5 bases). CDR3 length: 13 residues. The germline V gene has CDR1 SQVTM and CDR2 ANQGSEA. Trimming stripped 4 bases from V and 1 base from J, with 10 bases between. The CDR3 spells CSVVRQFQETQYF. The CDR3 coding sequence is TGCAGCGTTGTAAGACAGTTCCAAGAGACCCAGTACTTC.